This is a list of T cell receptor beta chains from one sample in a study of identical twins. MiXCR, applied by TCRdb to the 5' RACE reads, yields one record per CDR3 protein. The sample contains hundreds of thousands of distinct CDR3 sequences, over 15% of which appear only once. These data were also filed under a second study, of T cells expressing NK-cell markers.

The material sequenced was PBMCs. The receptors originated from a woman aged 18-29 years in good health. The CDR3 runs from the conserved cysteine through the conserved F or W. The D gene is left open where the match is weak. Clone size, where shown, is once, few, many, or a class for clones that have expanded.

d_call	clone_size	v_call	j_call	cdr3_nt	cdr3_aa
NA	NA	TRBV6-5	TRBJ1-3	TGTGCCAGCAGTTACTCAACGGTTGAGTTGGGAAACACCATATATTTT	CASSYSTVELGNTIYF
TRBD2	NA	TRBV4-1	TRBJ2-1	TGCGCCAGCAGCCAATCAATCGGGCTAGCGGTCTACAATGAGCAGTTCTTC	CASSQSIGLAVYNEQFF
TRBD1	NA	TRBV12-3/TRBV12-4	TRBJ1-1	TGTGCCAGCAGTCCCCCTCAGGACAGGGGGCACACTGAAGCTTTCTTT	CASSPPQDRGHTEAFF
NA	few	TRBV30	TRBJ2-3	TGTGCCTGGATTCCCCATGGAGCAGCTAGCACAGATACGCAGTATTTT	CAWIPHGAASTDTQYF
NA	few	TRBV3-1	TRBJ2-5	TGTGCCAGCAGCCGCCGAGGGGGAGAGACCCAGTACTTC	CASSRRGGETQYF
NA	NA	TRBV5-1	TRBJ2-5	TGCGCCAGCAGTGGCGGCATGCAAGAGACCCAGTACTTC	CASSGGMQETQYF
NA	few	TRBV10-1	TRBJ2-1	TGCGCCAGCAGTGAGTCGGTGGAATACAATGAGCAGTTCTTC	CASSESVEYNEQFF
NA	NA	TRBV6-1	TRBJ1-1	TGTGCCAGCAGCGAACGACAGGACACTGAAGCTTTCTTT	CASSERQDTEAFF
NA	few	TRBV18	TRBJ2-1	TGTGCCAGCTCACCCCTAGGGGGGGCTGGAAATGAGCAGTTCTTC	CASSPLGGAGNEQFF
NA	NA	TRBV5-1	TRBJ1-1	TGCGCCAGCAGAGGGAAGGGGACGATGAACACTGAAGCTTTCTTT	CASRGKGTMNTEAFF
TRBD1	NA	TRBV12-3/TRBV12-4	TRBJ1-4	TGTGCCAGCAGTCAGGGGGGAAAAGAAAAACTGTTTTTT	CASSQGGKEKLFF
NA	NA	TRBV10-3	TRBJ1-1	TGTGCCATCAGTGCCTCCCCAGGGGTCGGAGACAGTGAAGCTTTCTTT	CAISASPGVGDSEAFF
TRBD1	few	TRBV12-3/TRBV12-4	TRBJ2-7	TGTGCCAGCACCTTAGGGGGCGCCTACGAGCAGTACTTC	CASTLGGAYEQYF
NA	NA	TRBV7-9	TRBJ1-4	TGTGCCAGCAGCGTTGGACCTAGGGGGGAAAAACTGTTTTTT	CASSVGPRGEKLFF
TRBD1	few	TRBV12-3/TRBV12-4	TRBJ2-7	TGTGCCAGCACCACAAGGGGGCGGACCTACGAGCAGTACTTC	CASTTRGRTYEQYF
TRBD1	NA	TRBV20-1	TRBJ2-7	TGCAGTGCTGGGACAGGGGATTACGAGCAGTACTTC	CSAGTGDYEQYF
NA	few	TRBV9	TRBJ2-3	TGTGCCAGCAGCCCCGGGACCACCAGTAGGCAGTATTTT	CASSPGTTSRQYF
NA	few	TRBV6-5	TRBJ2-3	TGTGCCAGCAGTTACGACAACTTGCAGTATTTT	CASSYDNLQYF
NA	NA	TRBV20-1	TRBJ2-7	TGCAGTGGCCAACTCGAAGAGCAGTACTTC	CSGQLEEQYF
NA	many	TRBV29-1	TRBJ2-7	TGCAGCGTTGTCCCTGGGACAGCGGGCTCCTACGAGCAGTACTTC	CSVVPGTAGSYEQYF
NA	NA	TRBV7-2	TRBJ2-1	TGTGCCAGCAGCCAAGGGACTGCTCAGTTCTTC	CASSQGTAQFF
TRBD1	few	TRBV5-6	TRBJ2-3	TGTGCCAGCAGCACGGACAGGGGGTTCTTGAGCACAGATACGCAGTATTTT	CASSTDRGFLSTDTQYF
NA	NA	TRBV7-2	TRBJ2-3	TGTGCCAGCAGCCGATCTTCGGGCGCAGACACAGATACGCAGTATTTT	CASSRSSGADTDTQYF
NA	NA	TRBV4-1	TRBJ2-5	TGCGCCAGCAGCCAAGTAATAGGGATCCAAGAGACCCAGTACTTC	CASSQVIGIQETQYF
NA	once	TRBV29-1	TRBJ2-7	TGCGGCGTTGAATCATGGGGGTACGAGCAGTACTTC	CGVESWGYEQYF
NA	NA	TRBV6-1	TRBJ2-6	TGTGCCAGCAGGGGTTTGGGCTCTGGGGCCAACGTCCTGACTTTC	CASRGLGSGANVLTF
NA	few	TRBV4-1	TRBJ2-2	TGCGCCAGCAGCCAAGTGAGTCAGAACACCGGGGAGCTGTTTTTT	CASSQVSQNTGELFF
NA	NA	TRBV12-3/TRBV12-4	TRBJ2-7	TGTGCCAGCAGTCAACGGACGGTCGTGGGATCCTACGAGCAGTACTTC	CASSQRTVVGSYEQYF
TRBD2	NA	TRBV4-3	TRBJ2-1	TGCGCCAGCAGCCAAGGTGAGGGAGGGCCTTTTGAGCAGTTCTTC	CASSQGEGGPFEQFF
NA	many	TRBV4-3	TRBJ2-1	TGCGCCAGCAGCCAAGATTGGGGAGGACGCTACAATGAGCAGTTCTTC	CASSQDWGGRYNEQFF
NA	few	TRBV7-2	TRBJ2-3	TGTGCCAGCAGCTCTGATCCCCAGGGACCTAGGTATTTT	CASSSDPQGPRYF
NA	few	TRBV6-1	TRBJ1-2	TGTGCCAGCAACCGATACCCTTTAAATGGCTACACCTTC	CASNRYPLNGYTF
TRBD1	few	TRBV3-1	TRBJ1-1	TGTGCCAGCAGCCAAGGCGACAGGGGCCCCGAAGCTTTCTTT	CASSQGDRGPEAFF
NA	NA	TRBV5-1	TRBJ1-5	TGCGCCAGCAGCGTGGGGGATAGCAATCAGCCCCAGCATTTT	CASSVGDSNQPQHF
NA	NA	TRBV9	TRBJ2-1	TGTGCCAGCAGCCCTAGTGTCCAAGTTTGGAATGAGCAGTTCTTC	CASSPSVQVWNEQFF
TRBD2	few	TRBV24-1	TRBJ2-1	TGTGCCACCAGTGATTCTTCCGTTAGCGGGAGGGCCGGAGATGAGCAGTTCTTC	CATSDSSVSGRAGDEQFF
NA	NA	TRBV20-1	TRBJ2-3	TGCAGTGCTAGAGCGTTGCTTTACTCTAGCACAGATACGCAGTATTTT	CSARALLYSSTDTQYF